A selection of T cell receptor beta chains follows, all from one sample in a study of blood T cell repertoires in COVID-19. Assay used: immunoSEQ multiplex PCR; TCRdb lists only in-frame clones, some missing. In the table there are some 250,000 clones, 80% to 90% of which are singletons. Sequences were obtained from PBMCs or T cells enriched from blood (not recorded which). Source of these receptors: a woman in her 50s who had recovered from COVID-19. Both conserved end residues are part of each CDR3. Each record gives: D gene, V gene, clone size, J gene, CDR3 DNA, CDR3 protein. The D gene is left open where the match is weak. Clone size is not always given. Where it is, it says once, few, many or a class for expanded clones.

>.|TRBV18|.|TRBJ1-5
TGTGCCAGCTCACCGCAGACAAATCAGCCCCAGCATTTT
CASSPQTNQPQHF
>.|TRBV13|.|TRBJ1-1
TGTGCCAGCAGCCGAGGACGGTCGGGGGACACTGAAGCTTTCTTT
CASSRGRSGDTEAFF
>.|TRBV2|.|TRBJ2-3
TGTGCCAGCAGTGAAGCGCGGGGACCCATCCTAGGTTTT
CASSEARGPILGF
>.|TRBV11-3|.|TRBJ1-1
TGTGCCAGCAGCTTCGGACGGGAGACTGAAGCTTTCTTT
CASSFGRETEAFF
>.|TRBV3-1/TRBV3-2|.|TRBJ1-2
TGTGCCAGCAGCCAAGGGGGAAGGGGAGGTGATGGCTACACCTTC
CASSQGGRGGDGYTF
>TRBD2|TRBV27|.|TRBJ2-1
TGTGCCAGCAGTTTCTCGGGACTAGTATTTGAGCAGTTCTTC
CASSFSGLVFEQFF
>TRBD2|TRBV30|.|TRBJ2-1
TGTGCCTGGAGTCCGACTAGCCGTGAGCAGTTCTTC
CAWSPTSREQFF
>.|TRBV4-1|.|TRBJ2-2
TGCGCCAGCAGCCAAGATCGGGCGGGTGAGGCCGGGGAGCTGTTTTTT
CASSQDRAGEAGELFF
>.|TRBV3-1/TRBV3-2|.|TRBJ1-2
TGTGCCAGCAGCTACAGGGATTTGGGCGGCTACACCTTC
CASSYRDLGGYTF
>.|TRBV5-4|.|TRBJ2-3
TGTGCCAGCAGTATGACAGATACGCAGTATTTT
CASSMTDTQYF
>.|TRBV19|.|TRBJ2-7
TGTGCCAGTAGTTCGGGACTTTATGACGGGGACGAGCAGTACTTC
CASSSGLYDGDEQYF
>.|TRBV7-2|once|TRBJ1-3
TGTGCCAGCAGCTTCTCACAGAGCTCTGGAAACACCATATATTTT
CASSFSQSSGNTIYF
>TRBD1|TRBV19|.|TRBJ2-7
TGTGCCAGTACCCGCCTAGGGACAGTGGACTACGAGCAGTACTTC
CASTRLGTVDYEQYF
>.|TRBV2|.|TRBJ2-7
TGTGCCAGCAGTGTGGGGGGAGGCTCCTACGAGCAGTACTTC
CASSVGGGSYEQYF
>.|TRBV27|.|TRBJ2-3
TGTGCCAGCAGGCTAGACAGCCTAGACCCCACAGATACGCAGTATTTT
CASRLDSLDPTDTQYF
>TRBD1|TRBV18|.|TRBJ1-6
TGTGCCAGCTCACCAGTTACAGGGGGCGATTATTCACCCCTCCACTTT
CASSPVTGGDYSPLHF
>.|TRBV25-1|once|TRBJ1-2
TGTGCCAGCAGGTTCGCGGAGGACTATGGCTACACCTTC
CASRFAEDYGYTF
>.|TRBV6-1|.|TRBJ1-6
TGTGCCAGCAGTGAATGGCAGGGCAATTCACCCCTCCACTTT
CASSEWQGNSPLHF
>TRBD1|TRBV3-1/TRBV3-2|.|TRBJ2-7
TGTGCCAGCAGCCCGGGACAGGGGGAGATCGAGCAGTACTTC
CASSPGQGEIEQYF
>TRBD2|TRBV6-5|.|TRBJ2-3
TGTGCCAGCAGTTACTTGGGACTAGCGGGAGTGGAGCAGTATTTT
CASSYLGLAGVEQYF
>.|TRBV28|.|TRBJ1-2
TGTGCCAGCGGTTCCCTCTATGGCTACACCTTC
CASGSLYGYTF
>.|TRBV11-2|.|TRBJ1-1
TGTGCCAGCAGCTTCAGGCAAGGAACAGCGAACACTGAAGCTTTCTTT
CASSFRQGTANTEAFF
>TRBD2|TRBV7-9|.|TRBJ2-1
TGTGCCAGCAGCGTTAGCGGGAGGACCTATGAGCAGTTCTTC
CASSVSGRTYEQFF
>.|TRBV7-8|.|TRBJ2-7
TGTGCCAGCAGCCGTGGAACCGGTTCGGTAGCTGATCCCTCCTACGAGCAGTACTTC
CASSRGTGSVADPSYEQYF
>.|TRBV7-2|.|TRBJ2-6
TGTGCCAGCAGCTTAGTTAGCTCTGGGGCCAACGTCCTGACTTTC
CASSLVSSGANVLTF
>.|TRBV29-1|.|TRBJ2-2
TGCAGCGTGTTGGGGCCGGTGAACACCGGGGAGCTGTTTTTT
CSVLGPVNTGELFF
>.|TRBV29-1|.|TRBJ2-7
TGCAGCGTTGAAACAGACAGAAACTCCTACGAGCAGTACTTC
CSVETDRNSYEQYF
>.|TRBV7-9|.|TRBJ2-1
TGTGCCAGCAGCTTAGATGTTACAGTTTACAATGAGCAGTTCTTC
CASSLDVTVYNEQFF
>.|TRBV10-3|.|TRBJ2-1
TGTGCCATGGGGTCCGGGGTCGATGAGCAGTTCTTC
CAMGSGVDEQFF
>TRBD2|TRBV27|.|TRBJ2-7
TGTGCCAGCAGAGGGAGCGGACTAGCGGGAGGACGGGAGCAGTACTTC
CASRGSGLAGGREQYF
>.|TRBV19|once|TRBJ1-2
TGTGCCAGTAGTATTTTGCCAGGGTCGGCCTATGGCTACACCTTC
CASSILPGSAYGYTF
>TRBD1|TRBV28|.|TRBJ2-7
TGTGCCAGCAGTTTATTGGGGACAGGGCCCTACGAGCAGTACTTC
CASSLLGTGPYEQYF
>.|TRBV25-1|.|TRBJ1-2
TGTGCCAGCAGTGAAATTGAGCCCCGGGGGGCGTATGGCTACACCTTC
CASSEIEPRGAYGYTF
>TRBD1|TRBV4-1|.|TRBJ1-1
TGCGCCAGCAGTCCCGGACAGGGGGCTTCTGAAGCTTTCTTT
CASSPGQGASEAFF
>.|TRBV15|once|TRBJ1-6
TGTGCCACCCAATTGGGGGGGGATAATTCACCCCTCCACTTT
CATQLGGDNSPLHF
>TRBD2|TRBV28|.|TRBJ2-1
TGTGCCAGCAGCGCTAGCGGGAGGCGGTACAATGAGCAGTTCTTC
CASSASGRRYNEQFF
>.|TRBV11-3|once|TRBJ2-1
TGTGCCAGCAGCCCCCGCAGCGGTATAGGCTCCTACAATGAGCAGTTCTTC
CASSPRSGIGSYNEQFF
>.|TRBV5-1|.|TRBJ1-2
TGCGCCAGCAGCTTGGGAGACGCCTCGGTGCAGGGCTATGGCTACACCTTC
CASSLGDASVQGYGYTF
>.|TRBV3-1/TRBV3-2|.|TRBJ1-1
TGTGCCAGCAGCCTAAGAGGGGACAATGAAGCTTTCTTT
CASSLRGDNEAFF
>TRBD2|TRBV3-1/TRBV3-2|.|TRBJ2-7
TGTGCCAGCAGCCTGGCGGGAGCTCAGGAGCAGTACTTC
CASSLAGAQEQYF
>TRBD1|TRBV28|.|TRBJ1-1
TGTGCCAGCAGTTTGACAGGGGAGAACACTGAAGCTTTCTTT
CASSLTGENTEAFF
>TRBD1|TRBV10-1|.|TRBJ2-3
TGCGCCAGCAGTGAGTCCGGGACAGGGACAGATACGCAGTATTTT
CASSESGTGTDTQYF
>TRBD1|TRBV11-2|.|TRBJ2-1
TGTGCCAGCACCCCCCCCGGGACAGGGGGCTACAATGAGCAGTTCTTC
CASTPPGTGGYNEQFF
>.|TRBV4-2|.|TRBJ1-2
TGTGCCAGCAGCCAAGTCGGCCAGGGGTCTGGCTACACCTTC
CASSQVGQGSGYTF
>TRBD1|TRBV7-9|.|TRBJ1-1
TGTGCCAGCAGCTTATTTGCAGGGGGCGGCGAAGCTTTCTTT
CASSLFAGGGEAFF
>TRBD2|TRBV7-3|few|TRBJ2-3
TGTGCCAGCAGCTTAAGGGAGGGAGATACGCAGTATTTT
CASSLREGDTQYF
>.|TRBV7-9|.|TRBJ2-5
TGTGCCAGCAGCAACTGGGACATCCAAGAGACCCAGTACTTC
CASSNWDIQETQYF
>TRBD1|TRBV5-1|.|TRBJ1-2
TGCGCCAGCAGCTTAAAGGACAGGGGTTTAGGCGGCTACACCTTC
CASSLKDRGLGGYTF
>TRBD2|TRBV5-1|.|TRBJ2-5
TGCGCCAGCAGCTTGGCTGGGCTAGCGGGAGTAGTAGAGACCCAGTACTTC
CASSLAGLAGVVETQYF
>.|TRBV2|.|TRBJ1-5
TGTGCCAGCAGTTTACTGCCTCGGCCCCAGCATTTT
CASSLLPRPQHF